This T cell receptor (beta chain) was sequenced in a study of shared clonotypes between healthy human individuals. Regarding the study as a whole: Naive CD4 clonotypes overlapped across a few donors at about 5%.

Germline V CDR1 and CDR2: SSHAT, FNYEAQ (reference sequence). This CDR3 spans 14 amino acids. Notes on this clone: Its antigen is unknown. A read error may produce the germline difference seen at one junction end.

Positively selected for CCR7, the CD45RO-negative cells used as naive CD8 cells excluded terminally differentiated effector memory CD45RA+ cells. Donors had no recently reported acute infections or vaccinations and were HIV-negative. Deep-level assay runs were performed. Original analysis: Filtering was not the same, since immunoSEQ gave junction-only sequences without quality scores. TCRdb's table, derived via immunoSEQ multiplex PCR, lists solely in-frame clones and lacks some. That table supplies the V and J calls and clone size; D and trimming were determined from the DNA. The table records millions of clones, less than 95% of them present only once.

This receptor was taken from a young man in good health. The chain links TRBV7-7 to TRBJ2-5; D perhaps matches TRBD2 (5 bases). Sequencing was done on a sample of naive CD8+ T cells sorted from blood. In nucleotides, the CDR3 is TGTGCTAGCAGCTTAAATGCGGGCCGGGAGACCCAGTACTTC. Translated, it gives CASSLNAGRETQYF.